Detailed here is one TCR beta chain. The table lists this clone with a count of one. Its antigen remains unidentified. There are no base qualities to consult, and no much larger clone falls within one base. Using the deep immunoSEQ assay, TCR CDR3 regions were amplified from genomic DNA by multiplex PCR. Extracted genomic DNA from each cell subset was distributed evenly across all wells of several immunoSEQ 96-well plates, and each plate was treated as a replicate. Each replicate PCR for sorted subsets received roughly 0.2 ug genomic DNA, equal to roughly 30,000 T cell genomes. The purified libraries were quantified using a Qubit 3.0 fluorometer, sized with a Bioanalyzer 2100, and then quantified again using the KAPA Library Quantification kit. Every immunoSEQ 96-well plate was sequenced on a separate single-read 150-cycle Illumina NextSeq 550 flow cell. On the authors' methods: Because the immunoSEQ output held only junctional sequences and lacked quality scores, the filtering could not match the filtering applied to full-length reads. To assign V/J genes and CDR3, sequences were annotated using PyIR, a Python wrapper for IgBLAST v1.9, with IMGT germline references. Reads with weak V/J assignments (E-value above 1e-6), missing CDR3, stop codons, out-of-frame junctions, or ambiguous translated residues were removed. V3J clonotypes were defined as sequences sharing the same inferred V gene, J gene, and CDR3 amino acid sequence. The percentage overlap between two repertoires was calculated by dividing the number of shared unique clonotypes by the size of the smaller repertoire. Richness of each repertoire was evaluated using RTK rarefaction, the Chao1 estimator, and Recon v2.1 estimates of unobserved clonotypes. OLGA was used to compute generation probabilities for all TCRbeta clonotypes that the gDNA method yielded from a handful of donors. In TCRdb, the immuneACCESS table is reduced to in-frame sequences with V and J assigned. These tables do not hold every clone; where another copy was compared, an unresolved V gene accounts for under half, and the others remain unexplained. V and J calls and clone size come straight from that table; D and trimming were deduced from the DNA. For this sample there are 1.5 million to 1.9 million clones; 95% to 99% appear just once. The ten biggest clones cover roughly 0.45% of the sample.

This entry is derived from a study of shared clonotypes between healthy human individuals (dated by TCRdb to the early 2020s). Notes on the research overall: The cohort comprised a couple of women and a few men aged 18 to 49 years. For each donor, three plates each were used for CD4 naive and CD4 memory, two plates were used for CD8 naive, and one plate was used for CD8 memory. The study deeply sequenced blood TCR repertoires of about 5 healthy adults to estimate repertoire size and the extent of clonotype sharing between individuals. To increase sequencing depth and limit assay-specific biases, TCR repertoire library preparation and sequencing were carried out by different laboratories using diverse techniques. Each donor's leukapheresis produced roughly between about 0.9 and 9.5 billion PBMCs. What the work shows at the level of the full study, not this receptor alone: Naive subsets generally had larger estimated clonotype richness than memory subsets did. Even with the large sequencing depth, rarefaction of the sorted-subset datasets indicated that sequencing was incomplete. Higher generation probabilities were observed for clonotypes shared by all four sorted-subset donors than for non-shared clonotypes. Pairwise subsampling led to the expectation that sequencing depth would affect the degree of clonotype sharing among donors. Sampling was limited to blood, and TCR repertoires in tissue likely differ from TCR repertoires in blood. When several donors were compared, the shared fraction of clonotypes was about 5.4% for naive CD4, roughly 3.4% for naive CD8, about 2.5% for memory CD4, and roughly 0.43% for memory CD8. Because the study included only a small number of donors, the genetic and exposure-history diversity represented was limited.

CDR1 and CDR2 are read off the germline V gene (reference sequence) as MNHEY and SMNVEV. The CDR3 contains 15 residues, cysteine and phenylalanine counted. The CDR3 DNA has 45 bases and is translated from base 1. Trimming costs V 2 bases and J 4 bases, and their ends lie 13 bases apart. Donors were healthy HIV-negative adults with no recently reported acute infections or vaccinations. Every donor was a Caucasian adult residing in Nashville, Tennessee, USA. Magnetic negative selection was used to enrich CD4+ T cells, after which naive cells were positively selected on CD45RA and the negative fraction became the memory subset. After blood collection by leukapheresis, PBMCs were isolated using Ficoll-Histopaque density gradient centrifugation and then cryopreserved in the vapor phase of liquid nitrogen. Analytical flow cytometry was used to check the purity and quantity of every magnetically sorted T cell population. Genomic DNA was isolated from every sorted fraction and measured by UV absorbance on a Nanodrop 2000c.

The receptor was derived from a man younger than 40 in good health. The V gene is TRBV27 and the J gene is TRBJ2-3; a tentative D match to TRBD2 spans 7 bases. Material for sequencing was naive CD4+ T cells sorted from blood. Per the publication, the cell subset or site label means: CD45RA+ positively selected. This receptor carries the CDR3 CASSLKTGGPDTQYF. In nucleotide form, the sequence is TGTGCCAGCAGTTTAAAGACCGGGGGGCCAGATACGCAGTATTTT.